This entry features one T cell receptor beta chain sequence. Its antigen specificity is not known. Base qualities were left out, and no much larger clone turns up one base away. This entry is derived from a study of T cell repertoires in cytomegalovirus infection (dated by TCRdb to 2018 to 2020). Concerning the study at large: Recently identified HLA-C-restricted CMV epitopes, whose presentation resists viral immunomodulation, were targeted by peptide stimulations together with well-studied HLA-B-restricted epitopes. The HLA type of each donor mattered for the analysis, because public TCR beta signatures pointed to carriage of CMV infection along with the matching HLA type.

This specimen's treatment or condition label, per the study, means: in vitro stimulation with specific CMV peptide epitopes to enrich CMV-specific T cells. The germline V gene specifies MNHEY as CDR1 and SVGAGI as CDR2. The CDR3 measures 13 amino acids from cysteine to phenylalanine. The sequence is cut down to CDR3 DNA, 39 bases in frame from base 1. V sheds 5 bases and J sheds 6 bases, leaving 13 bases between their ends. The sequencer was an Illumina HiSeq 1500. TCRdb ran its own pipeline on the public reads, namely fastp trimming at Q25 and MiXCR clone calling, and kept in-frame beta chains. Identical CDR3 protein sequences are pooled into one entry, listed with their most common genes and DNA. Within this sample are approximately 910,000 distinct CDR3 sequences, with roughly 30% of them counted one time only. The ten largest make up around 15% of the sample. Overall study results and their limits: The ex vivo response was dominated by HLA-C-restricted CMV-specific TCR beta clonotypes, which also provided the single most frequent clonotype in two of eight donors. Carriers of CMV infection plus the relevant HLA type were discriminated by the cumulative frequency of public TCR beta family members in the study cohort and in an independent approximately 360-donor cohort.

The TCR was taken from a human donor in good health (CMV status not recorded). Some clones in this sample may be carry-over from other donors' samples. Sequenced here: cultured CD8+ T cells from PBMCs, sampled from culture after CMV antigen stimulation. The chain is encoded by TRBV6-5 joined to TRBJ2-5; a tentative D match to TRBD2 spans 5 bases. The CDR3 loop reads CASSPTVGKTQYF. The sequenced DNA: TGTGCCAGCAGTCCCACGGTCGGGAAGACCCAGTACTTC.